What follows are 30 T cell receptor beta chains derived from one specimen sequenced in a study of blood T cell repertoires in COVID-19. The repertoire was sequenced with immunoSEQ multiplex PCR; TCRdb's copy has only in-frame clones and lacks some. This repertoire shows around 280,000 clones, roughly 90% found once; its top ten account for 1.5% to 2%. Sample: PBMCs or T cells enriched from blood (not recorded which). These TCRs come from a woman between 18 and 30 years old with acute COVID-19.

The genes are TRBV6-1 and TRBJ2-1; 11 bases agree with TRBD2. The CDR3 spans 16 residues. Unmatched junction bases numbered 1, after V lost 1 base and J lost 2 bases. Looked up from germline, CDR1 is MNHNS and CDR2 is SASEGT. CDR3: CASSEVAGGAYNEQFF. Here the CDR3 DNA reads TGTGCCAGCAGTGAAGTAGCGGGAGGGGCCTACAATGAGCAGTTCTTC.

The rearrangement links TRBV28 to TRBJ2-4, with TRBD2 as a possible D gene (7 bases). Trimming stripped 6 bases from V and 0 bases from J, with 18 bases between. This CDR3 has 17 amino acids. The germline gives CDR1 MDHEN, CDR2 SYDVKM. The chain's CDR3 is CASSHDRGGLAKNIQYF. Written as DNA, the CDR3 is TGTGCCAGCAGCCACGATAGGGGGGGTTTAGCCAAAAACATTCAGTACTTC.

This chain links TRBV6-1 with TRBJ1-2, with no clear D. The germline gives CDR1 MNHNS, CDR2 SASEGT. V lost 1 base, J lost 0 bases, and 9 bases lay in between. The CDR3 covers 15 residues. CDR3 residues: CASSEGVSPNYGYTF. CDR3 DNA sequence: TGTGCCAGCAGTGAAGGAGTGTCCCCTAACTATGGCTACACCTTC.

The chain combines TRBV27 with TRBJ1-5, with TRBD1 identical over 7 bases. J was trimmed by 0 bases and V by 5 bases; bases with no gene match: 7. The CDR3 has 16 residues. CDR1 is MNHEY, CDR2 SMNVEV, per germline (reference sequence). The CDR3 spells CASSPNRDSSNQPQHF. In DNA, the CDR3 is TGTGCCAGCAGTCCCAACCGGGACAGTAGCAATCAGCCCCAGCATTTT.

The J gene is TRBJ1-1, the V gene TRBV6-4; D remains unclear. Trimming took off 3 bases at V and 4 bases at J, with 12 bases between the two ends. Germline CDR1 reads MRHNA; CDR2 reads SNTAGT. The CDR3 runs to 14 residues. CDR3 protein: CASSESESGTEAFF. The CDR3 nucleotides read TGTGCCAGCAGTGAATCCGAGTCGGGCACTGAAGCTTTCTTT.

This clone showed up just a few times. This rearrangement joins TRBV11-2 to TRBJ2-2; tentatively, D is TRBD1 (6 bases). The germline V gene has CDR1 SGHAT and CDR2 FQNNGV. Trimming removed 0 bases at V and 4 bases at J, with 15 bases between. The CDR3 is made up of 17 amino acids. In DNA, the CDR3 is TGTGCCAGCAGCTTAGATCTGGCAGGGGTGGGCACCGGGGAGCTGTTTTTT. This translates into CASSLDLAGVGTGELFF.

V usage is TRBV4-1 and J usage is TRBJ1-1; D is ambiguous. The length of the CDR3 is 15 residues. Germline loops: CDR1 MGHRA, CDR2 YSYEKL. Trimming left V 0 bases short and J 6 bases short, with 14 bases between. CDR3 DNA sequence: TGCGCCAGCAGCCAAGATGAGGGTACTGTCGCTGAAGCTTTCTTT. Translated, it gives CASSQDEGTVAEAFF.

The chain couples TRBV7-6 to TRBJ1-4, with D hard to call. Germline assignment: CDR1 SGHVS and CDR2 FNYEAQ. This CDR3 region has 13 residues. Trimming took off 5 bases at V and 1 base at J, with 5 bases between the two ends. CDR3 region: CASSPRTNEKLFF. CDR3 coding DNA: TGTGCCAGCAGCCCGAGAACTAATGAAAAACTGTTTTTT. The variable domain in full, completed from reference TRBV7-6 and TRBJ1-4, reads GAGVSQSPRYKVTKRGQDVALRCDPISGHVSLYWYRQALGQGPEFLTYFNYEAQQDKSGLPNDRFSAERPEGSISTLTIQRTEQRDSAMYRCASSPRTNEKLFFGSGTQLSVL.

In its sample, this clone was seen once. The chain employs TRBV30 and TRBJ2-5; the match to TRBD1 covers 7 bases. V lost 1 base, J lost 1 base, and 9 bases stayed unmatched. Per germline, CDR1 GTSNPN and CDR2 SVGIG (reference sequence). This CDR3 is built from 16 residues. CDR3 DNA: TGTGCCTGGAGTGGGACAGGAGCCACACGCCAAGAGACCCAGTACTTC. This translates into CAWSGTGATRQETQYF.

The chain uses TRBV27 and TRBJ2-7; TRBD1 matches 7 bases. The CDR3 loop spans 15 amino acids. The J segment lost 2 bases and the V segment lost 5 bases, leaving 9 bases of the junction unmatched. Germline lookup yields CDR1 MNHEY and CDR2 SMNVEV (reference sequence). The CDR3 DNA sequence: TGTGCCAGCAGTCTCCGACAGGGTGGGCCCTACGAGCAGTACTTC. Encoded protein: CASSLRQGGPYEQYF.

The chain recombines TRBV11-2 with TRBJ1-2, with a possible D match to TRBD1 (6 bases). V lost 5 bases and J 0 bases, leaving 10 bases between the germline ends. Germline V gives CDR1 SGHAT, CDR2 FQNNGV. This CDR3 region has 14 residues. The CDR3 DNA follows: TGTGCCAGCAGCCCCCGGGACACTAACTATGGCTACACCTTC. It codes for CASSPRDTNYGYTF.

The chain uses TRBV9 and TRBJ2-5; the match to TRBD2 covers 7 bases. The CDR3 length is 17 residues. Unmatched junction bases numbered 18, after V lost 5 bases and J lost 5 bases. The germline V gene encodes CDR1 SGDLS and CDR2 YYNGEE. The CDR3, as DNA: TGTGCCAGCAGTAGTGGTGCGGGAGTTGGGGCGGGGGAGACCCAGTACTTC. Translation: CASSSGAGVGAGETQYF.

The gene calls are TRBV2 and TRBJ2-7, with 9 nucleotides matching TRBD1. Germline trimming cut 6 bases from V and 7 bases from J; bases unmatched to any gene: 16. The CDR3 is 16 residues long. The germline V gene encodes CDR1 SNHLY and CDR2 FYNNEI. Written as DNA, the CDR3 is TGTGCCAGCAGGGCCCCTGTGATCGGGACAGGGAGGGAGCAGTACTTC. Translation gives CASRAPVIGTGREQYF.

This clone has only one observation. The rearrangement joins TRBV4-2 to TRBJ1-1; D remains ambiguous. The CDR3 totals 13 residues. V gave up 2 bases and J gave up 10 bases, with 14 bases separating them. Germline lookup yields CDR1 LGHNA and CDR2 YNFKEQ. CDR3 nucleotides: TGTGCCAGCAGCCAATTAGCTCCGAGAGTAGCTTTCTTT. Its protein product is CASSQLAPRVAFF.

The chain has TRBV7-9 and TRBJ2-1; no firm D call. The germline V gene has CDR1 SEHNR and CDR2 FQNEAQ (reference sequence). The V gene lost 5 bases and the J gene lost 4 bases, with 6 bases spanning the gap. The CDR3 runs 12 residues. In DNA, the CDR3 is TGTGCCAGCAGCGGTCGGTACAATGAGCAGTTCTTC. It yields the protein CASSGRYNEQFF.

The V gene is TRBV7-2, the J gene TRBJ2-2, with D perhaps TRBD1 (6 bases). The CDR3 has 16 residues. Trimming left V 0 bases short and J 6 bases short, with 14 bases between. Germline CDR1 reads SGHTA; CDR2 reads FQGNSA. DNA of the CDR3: TGTGCCAGCAGCTTAGCGGACAGCTGGATGGCCGGGGAGCTGTTTTTT. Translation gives CASSLADSWMAGELFF.

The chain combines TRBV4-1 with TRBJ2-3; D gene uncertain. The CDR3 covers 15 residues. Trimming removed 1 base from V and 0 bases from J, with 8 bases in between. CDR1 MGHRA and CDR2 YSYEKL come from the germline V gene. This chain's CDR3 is CASSQGAGSTDTQYF. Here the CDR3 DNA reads TGCGCCAGCAGCCAAGGGGCCGGCAGCACAGATACGCAGTATTTT.

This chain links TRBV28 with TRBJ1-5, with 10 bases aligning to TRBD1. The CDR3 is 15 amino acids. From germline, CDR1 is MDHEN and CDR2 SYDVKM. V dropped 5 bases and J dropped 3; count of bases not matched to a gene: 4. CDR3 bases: TGTGCCAGCAGTCCGGGGACAGGGGTCAATCAGCCCCAGCATTTT. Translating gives CASSPGTGVNQPQHF.

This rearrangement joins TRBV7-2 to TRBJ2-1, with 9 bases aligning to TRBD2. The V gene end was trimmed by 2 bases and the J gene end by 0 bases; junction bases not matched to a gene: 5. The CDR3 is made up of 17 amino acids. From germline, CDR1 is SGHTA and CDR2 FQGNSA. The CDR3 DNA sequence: TGTGCCAGCAGCTTATCTTTAGCGGGAGCCTCCTACAATGAGCAGTTCTTC. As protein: CASSLSLAGASYNEQFF.

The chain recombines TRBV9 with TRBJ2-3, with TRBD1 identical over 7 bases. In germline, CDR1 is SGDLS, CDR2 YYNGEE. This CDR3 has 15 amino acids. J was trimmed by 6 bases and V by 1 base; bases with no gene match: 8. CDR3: CASSVWRGGFDTQYF. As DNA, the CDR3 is TGTGCCAGCAGCGTATGGAGAGGGGGCTTTGATACGCAGTATTTT.

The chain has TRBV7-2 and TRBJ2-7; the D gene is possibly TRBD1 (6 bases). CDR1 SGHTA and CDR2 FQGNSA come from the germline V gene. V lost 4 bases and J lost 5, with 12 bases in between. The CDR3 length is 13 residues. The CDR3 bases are TGTGCCAGCAGCTCAACAGGGCTCCACGAGCAGTACTTC. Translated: CASSSTGLHEQYF.

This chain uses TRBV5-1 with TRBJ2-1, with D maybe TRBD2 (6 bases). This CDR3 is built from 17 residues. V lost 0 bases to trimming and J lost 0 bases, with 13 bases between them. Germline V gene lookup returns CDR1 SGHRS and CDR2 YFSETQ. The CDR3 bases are TGCGCCAGCAGCTTGGAACTAGCCGCGAGCTCCTACAATGAGCAGTTCTTC. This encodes CASSLELAASSYNEQFF.

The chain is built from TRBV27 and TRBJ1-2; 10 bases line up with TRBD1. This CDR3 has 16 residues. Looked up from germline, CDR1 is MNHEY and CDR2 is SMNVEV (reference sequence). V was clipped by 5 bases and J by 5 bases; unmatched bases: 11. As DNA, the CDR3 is TGTGCCAGCAGTCCTCCCCGGGACAGGGGTAATTATGGCTACACCTTC. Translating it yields CASSPPRDRGNYGYTF.

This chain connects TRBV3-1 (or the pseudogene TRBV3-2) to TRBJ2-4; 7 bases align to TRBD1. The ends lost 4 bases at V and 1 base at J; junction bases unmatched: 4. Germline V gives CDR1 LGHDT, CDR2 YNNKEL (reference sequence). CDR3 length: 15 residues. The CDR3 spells CASSPKTGAKNIQYF. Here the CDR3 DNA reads TGTGCCAGCAGCCCAAAGACAGGGGCCAAAAACATTCAGTACTTC.

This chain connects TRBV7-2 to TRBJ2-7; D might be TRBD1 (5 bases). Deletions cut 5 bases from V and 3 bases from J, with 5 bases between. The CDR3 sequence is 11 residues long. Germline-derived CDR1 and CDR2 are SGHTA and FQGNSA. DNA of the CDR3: TGTGCCAGCAGCGACAGCTACGAGCAGTACTTC. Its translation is CASSDSYEQYF.

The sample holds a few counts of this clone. The CDR3 sequence: CASSLGGGLYNEQFF. In nucleotides, the CDR3 is TGCGCCAGCAGCCTAGGTGGGGGCCTCTACAATGAGCAGTTCTTC. The V and J genes are TRBV4-3 and TRBJ2-1; perhaps TRBD1 as D (6 bases). This CDR3 contains 15 residues. Germline assignment: CDR1 LGHNA and CDR2 YSLEER. V lost 4 bases to trimming and J lost 3 bases, with 13 bases between them.

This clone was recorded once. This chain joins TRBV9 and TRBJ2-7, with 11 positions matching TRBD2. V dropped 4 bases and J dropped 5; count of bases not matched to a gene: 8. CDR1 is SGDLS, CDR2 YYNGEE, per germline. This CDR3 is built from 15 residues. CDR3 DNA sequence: TGTGCCAGCAGCCGGGGGTTACTAGCGGGAGACGAGCAGTACTTC. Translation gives CASSRGLLAGDEQYF.

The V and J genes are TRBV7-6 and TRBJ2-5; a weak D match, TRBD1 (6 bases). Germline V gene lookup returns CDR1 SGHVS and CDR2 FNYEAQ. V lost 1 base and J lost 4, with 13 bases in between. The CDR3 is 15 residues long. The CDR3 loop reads CASSLGNNRVETQYF. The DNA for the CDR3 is TGTGCCAGCAGCTTAGGGAATAACAGGGTAGAGACCCAGTACTTC.

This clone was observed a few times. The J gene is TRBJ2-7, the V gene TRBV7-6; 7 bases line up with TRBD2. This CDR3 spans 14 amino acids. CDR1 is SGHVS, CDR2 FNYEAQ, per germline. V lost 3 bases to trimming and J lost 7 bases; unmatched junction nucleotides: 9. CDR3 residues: CASSLYAGDREQYF. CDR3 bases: TGTGCCAGCAGCTTGTACGCGGGAGATAGGGAGCAGTACTTC.

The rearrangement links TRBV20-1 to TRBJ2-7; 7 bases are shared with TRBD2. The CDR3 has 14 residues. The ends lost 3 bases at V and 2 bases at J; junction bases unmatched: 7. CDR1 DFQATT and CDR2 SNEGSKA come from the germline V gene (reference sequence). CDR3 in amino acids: CSASLAGRTYEQYF. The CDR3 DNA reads TGCAGTGCTAGTTTAGCGGGCCGAACCTACGAGCAGTACTTC.